What follows are 20 T cell receptor beta chains derived from one specimen sequenced in a study of OX40 agonist ivuxolimab in advanced cancers. This table comes from immunoSEQ multiplex PCR, and its TCRdb copy is limited to in-frame clones, with some not included. In the table there are approximately 69,000 clones, about 93% of which are singletons. The sample consisted of CD4+ or CD8+ T cells sorted from blood, taken in a trial of the OX40 agonist ivuxolimab. Source of these receptors: an adult with an advanced solid tumor such as melanoma, head and neck, liver or kidney cancer.

The rearrangement links TRBV11-3 to TRBJ2-1; D is perhaps TRBD1 (5 bases). The CDR3 totals 15 residues. The germline V gene has CDR1 SGHNT and CDR2 YENEEA. V lost 2 bases to trimming and J lost 2 bases, with 10 bases between them. CDR3 loop: CASSLSGLPYNEQFF. As DNA, the CDR3 is TGTGCCAGCAGCTTATCAGGGCTGCCCTACAATGAGCAGTTCTTC.

A few counts support this clone. This rearrangement joins TRBV19 to TRBJ1-1; no definite D call. V gave up 8 bases and J gave up 0 bases, with 7 bases separating them. Per the germline V gene, CDR1 is LNHDA and CDR2 is SQIVND (reference sequence). The CDR3 runs 12 residues. The CDR3 coding sequence is TGTGCCAGTGGACCGCTGAACACTGAAGCTTTCTTT. Translated, it gives CASGPLNTEAFF.

The rearrangement links TRBV7-2 to TRBJ2-7; 10 positions agree with TRBD1. The CDR3 spans 15 residues. The J segment lost 2 bases and the V segment lost 5 bases, leaving 6 bases of the junction unmatched. Germline V gene lookup returns CDR1 SGHTA and CDR2 FQGNSA. The DNA for the CDR3 is TGTGCCAGCAGCCCCGCCGGGACAGGGGCCTACGAGCAGTACTTC. Protein sequence: CASSPAGTGAYEQYF.

The V call is TRBV5-1, the J call TRBJ1-1; maybe TRBD1 (5 bases). With 3 bases removed from V and 3 bases from J, the gap between germline ends came to 12 bases. The germline CDR1 and CDR2 sequences are SGHRS and YFSETQ. CDR3 length equals 14 residues. The DNA of the CDR3 is TGCGCCAGCAGCTCCGCTGGGGGTTACACTGAAGCTTTCTTT. Translation: CASSSAGGYTEAFF.

This clone was seen a single time. The V call is TRBV2, the J call TRBJ2-5; D possibly matches TRBD1 or TRBD2 (6 bases each). Germline V CDR1 and CDR2: SNHLY, FYNNEI. Between the trimmed V and J ends, which lost 3 bases and 1 base, there was a span of 18 bases. This CDR3 spans 17 amino acids. The CDR3 bases are TGTGCCAGCAGTGAGACGGTATCTTGGGGGGCCCAAGAGACCCAGTACTTC. As protein: CASSETVSWGAQETQYF. The full variable domain, in which reference TRBV2 and TRBJ2-5 provide the parts outside the CDR3, is EPEVTQTPSHQVTQMGQEVILRCVPISNHLYFYWYRQILGQKVEFLVSFYNNEISEKSEIFDDQFSVERPDGSNFTLKIRSTKLEDSAMYFCASSETVSWGAQETQYFGPGTRLLVL.

This chain connects TRBV5-6 to TRBJ2-5, with 10 bases identical to TRBD2. Germline lookup yields CDR1 SGHDT and CDR2 YYEEEE. Germline trimming cut 4 bases from V and 4 bases from J; bases unmatched to any gene: 10. The CDR3 consists of 16 residues. In DNA form, the CDR3 reads TGTGCCAGCAGCCCCAACAGCGGGGGGGCCAGAGAGACCCAGTACTTC. This sequence encodes CASSPNSGGARETQYF.

The rearrangement joins TRBV6-5 to TRBJ2-1; D is perhaps TRBD1 (6 bases). Looked up from germline, CDR1 is MNHEY and CDR2 is SVGAGI. This CDR3 is 14 amino acids long. The V end lost 0 bases, the J end lost 8 bases, and 11 bases lay between the germline ends. CDR3: CASSYSLGADEQFF. For the CDR3, the DNA is TGTGCCAGCAGTTACTCGCTGGGGGCGGATGAGCAGTTCTTC.

The V gene is TRBV5-6, the J gene TRBJ2-7, with TRBD1 identical over 10 bases. V shed 2 bases and J 6 bases; nucleotides not matched to a gene: 5. Germline CDR1 SGHDT, CDR2 YYEEEE. The CDR3 is 14 residues long. The CDR3 nucleotides read TGTGCCAGCAGCTTCGGGACAGGGGTCCGCGAGCAGTACTTC. It translates to CASSFGTGVREQYF.

V and J are TRBV28 and TRBJ2-7; no reliable D call. This CDR3 contains 13 residues. Trimming cost V 3 bases and J 1 base, with 7 bases left between them. The germline CDR1 and CDR2 sequences are MDHEN and SYDVKM. In nucleotides, the CDR3 is TGTGCCAGCAGTTTTGATTTTTCCTACGAGCAGTACTTC. Translated, it gives CASSFDFSYEQYF.

The chain is built from TRBV14 and TRBJ1-1; weak D call: TRBD1 (5 bases). CDR3 length equals 15 residues. Germline V gene lookup returns CDR1 SGHDN and CDR2 FVKESK. Trimming shortened V by 0 bases and J by 5 bases, and 13 bases separated the two germline ends. Here the CDR3 reads CASSQDMRGRTEAFF. The CDR3 DNA follows: TGTGCCAGCAGCCAAGATATGAGGGGAAGGACTGAAGCTTTCTTT.

The chain recombines TRBV6-5 with TRBJ1-1; D might be TRBD1 (5 bases). Looked up from germline, CDR1 is MNHEY and CDR2 is SVGAGI. This CDR3 spans 13 amino acids. The V end was cut by 1 base, the J end by 5 bases, with 8 bases between. This CDR3 reads CASSYFGGTEAFF. The CDR3 DNA is TGTGCCAGCAGTTACTTTGGGGGGACTGAAGCTTTCTTT.

The rearrangement joins TRBV29-1 to TRBJ1-2, with TRBD1 matching over 7 bases. This CDR3 is built from 12 residues. Looked up from germline, CDR1 is SQVTM and CDR2 is ANQGSEA. V shed 1 base and J 7 bases; nucleotides not matched to a gene: 3. The CDR3 sequence is CSVEGQGGGYTF. CDR3 in DNA: TGCAGCGTTGAAGGACAGGGTGGTGGCTACACCTTC.

This chain connects TRBV19 to TRBJ1-1; TRBD1 agrees at 8 bases. CDR3 length: 15 amino acids. Germline CDR1 and CDR2: LNHDA and SQIVND (reference sequence). Trimming cost V 3 bases and J 3 bases; bases outside gene matches: 6. Written as DNA, the CDR3 is TGTGCCAGTAGTATGGGACAGGCCCTCTACACTGAAGCTTTCTTT. Protein sequence: CASSMGQALYTEAFF.

This clone was observed once. The chain uses TRBV7-9 and TRBJ2-1; no firm D call. V shed 1 base and J shed 10 bases, with 20 bases lying between them. Per germline, CDR1 SEHNR and CDR2 FQNEAQ (reference sequence). CDR3 size: 16 residues. CDR3 DNA sequence: TGTGCCAGCAGCTTAGGAGAGGATCGAGTGATGGGGGAGCAGTTCTTC. Residues: CASSLGEDRVMGEQFF.

The chain uses TRBV28 and TRBJ1-5; D perhaps matches TRBD1 (5 bases). CDR3 length: 14 amino acids. Deletions cut 7 bases from V and 3 bases from J, with 13 bases between. Germline V lookup: CDR1 MDHEN, CDR2 SYDVKM. For the CDR3, the DNA is TGTGCCAGCACCGAGAGGGGTTACAATCAGCCCCAGCATTTT. Amino acids: CASTERGYNQPQHF.

A remark on this clone: A junction end diverges from the germline sequence, so it may reflect a read error. The V and J genes are TRBV10-3 and TRBJ1-2; D possibly corresponds to TRBD1 (6 bases). The germline gives CDR1 ENHRY, CDR2 SYGVKD. This CDR3 spans 13 amino acids. The CDR3 loop is CASSFTGNYGYTF. CDR3 coding DNA: TGTGCCAGCAGTTTTACAGGGAACTATGGCTACACCTTC.

This chain connects TRBV5-4 to TRBJ2-7, with a tentative D call TRBD2 (5 bases). Per the germline V gene, CDR1 is SGHNT and CDR2 is YYREEE (reference sequence). The V end was cut by 3 bases, the J end by 0 bases, with 13 bases between. This CDR3 is 15 amino acids long. The DNA for the CDR3 is TGTGCCAGCAGCTCGCATCTAGGGAGCTCCTACGAGCAGTACTTC. Its translation: CASSSHLGSSYEQYF.

V and J are TRBV4-1 and TRBJ2-3; D remains unclear. With 2 bases removed from V and 5 bases from J, the gap between germline ends came to 8 bases. This CDR3 is built from 13 residues. Germline lookup yields CDR1 MGHRA and CDR2 YSYEKL. The CDR3 DNA is TGCGCCAGCAGCCAACCCTATCGAGATACGCAGTATTTT. This gives the protein CASSQPYRDTQYF.

This sequence joins TRBV9 and TRBJ2-3; 9 bases fit TRBD2. This CDR3 spans 14 amino acids. Germline V gene sequence: CDR1 SGDLS, CDR2 YYNGEE. V dropped 4 bases and J dropped 4; count of bases not matched to a gene: 4. CDR3 protein: CASSPIAGADTQYF. Written as DNA, the CDR3 is TGTGCCAGCAGCCCTATAGCGGGGGCAGATACGCAGTATTTT.

The V gene is TRBV14, the J gene TRBJ2-5, with 8 nucleotides matching TRBD2. The CDR3 is made up of 17 amino acids. From germline, CDR1 is SGHDN and CDR2 FVKESK. Germline trimming cut 2 bases from V and 4 bases from J; bases unmatched to any gene: 12. This CDR3 is CASSQMPRSGGSETQYF. The DNA of the CDR3 is TGTGCCAGCAGCCAAATGCCGAGATCGGGGGGGTCAGAGACCCAGTACTTC.